What follows are 11 T cell receptor beta chains derived from one specimen sequenced in a study of CD8 T cells in Susac syndrome. An input of about 0.5 to 1 ug of RNA was subjected to reverse transcription using random hexamers. TCRdb re-called the immunoSEQ multiplex PCR reads through MiXCR, storing one row per CDR3 protein. The table shows about 280,000 distinct CDR3 sequences, with more than 75% occurring only once. The source material was CD8+ T cells from PBMCs. All receptors come from a human donor with multiple sclerosis.

J is TRBJ2-3 and V is TRBV5-5; TRBD1 might be the D (5 bases). The CDR3 runs to 13 residues. Germline assignment: CDR1 SGHKS and CDR2 YYEKEE (reference sequence). Between the trimmed V and J ends, which lost 1 base and 6 bases, there was a span of 9 bases. CDR3 in DNA: TGTGCCAGCAGCTTGCCAGGGCCGGATACGCAGTATTTT. This translates into CASSLPGPDTQYF.

The chain is built from TRBV7-9 and TRBJ1-5; no clear D gene. The ends were cut back, 5 bases at V and 9 bases at J, with 14 bases in the middle. From germline, CDR1 is SEHNR and CDR2 FQNEAQ (reference sequence). This CDR3 is 13 amino acids long. The CDR3 is CASSLDGSRPQHF. CDR3 bases: TGTGCCAGCAGCCTAGACGGTTCAAGGCCCCAGCATTTT.

The chain uses TRBV28 and TRBJ2-5, with a tentative D call TRBD1 (5 bases). The ends were cut back, 3 bases at V and 5 bases at J, with 13 bases in the middle. Per the germline V gene, CDR1 is MDHEN and CDR2 is SYDVKM. The CDR3 is 14 amino acids. The CDR3 region has the DNA TGTGCCAGCAGTTTGATAGGACAAGGGGAGACCCAGTACTTC. It is translated as CASSLIGQGETQYF.

The rearrangement links TRBV7-9 to TRBJ2-7, with TRBD2 matching 13 bases. The V and J ends lost 5 bases and 6 bases, in that order; junction bases with no gene match: 10. This CDR3 has 16 amino acids. Germline V gives CDR1 SEHNR, CDR2 FQNEAQ (reference sequence). The CDR3: CASSPPGTSGTREQYF. DNA of the CDR3: TGTGCCAGCAGCCCCCCCGGGACTAGCGGGACCCGCGAGCAGTACTTC.

The chain carries TRBV28 and TRBJ2-1; 9 bases are shared with TRBD1. V shed 8 bases and J 3 bases; nucleotides not matched to a gene: 17. This CDR3 region has 18 residues. In germline, CDR1 is MDHEN, CDR2 SYDVKM. The CDR3 nucleotides read TGTGCCAGCCTACGGGACAGGGCTTCCGAGTCCTTCTACAATGAGCAGTTCTTC. This sequence encodes CASLRDRASESFYNEQFF. Together with reference TRBV28 and TRBJ2-1, the CDR3 gives the full variable domain: DVKVTQSSRYLVKRTGEKVFLECVQDMDHENMFWYRQDPGLGLRLIYFSYDVKMKEKGDIPEGYSVSREKKERFSLILESASTNQTSMYLCASLRDRASESFYNEQFFGPGTRLTVL.

CDR3 loop: CASSSQGIHEQYF. Written as DNA, the CDR3 is TGTGCCAGCAGTTCACAGGGTATTCACGAGCAGTACTTC. The rearrangement uses TRBV12-3 or TRBV12-4 and TRBJ2-7, with D perhaps TRBD1 (6 bases). This CDR3 is 13 amino acids long. Trimming left V 4 bases short and J 5 bases short, with 12 bases between.

The chain couples TRBV28 to TRBJ2-7, with 8 bases matching TRBD1. Germline assignment: CDR1 MDHEN and CDR2 SYDVKM. V was clipped by 6 bases and J by 4 bases; unmatched bases: 5. This CDR3 comprises 13 residues. CDR3 amino acids: CASRSGQGYEQYF. CDR3 in DNA: TGTGCCAGCAGATCCGGACAGGGATACGAGCAGTACTTC. The whole variable domain, filled in from reference TRBV28 and TRBJ2-7, reads DVKVTQSSRYLVKRTGEKVFLECVQDMDHENMFWYRQDPGLGLRLIYFSYDVKMKEKGDIPEGYSVSREKKERFSLILESASTNQTSMYLCASRSGQGYEQYFGPGTRLTVT.

The gene calls are TRBV4-1 and TRBJ2-1, with 7 bases that match TRBD2. The V segment lost 1 base and the J segment 9 bases; nucleotides outside the gene matches: 12. The germline CDR1 and CDR2 sequences are MGHRA and YSYEKL. This CDR3 is 16 amino acids long. CDR3 sequence reads: CASSQGSGGGRFEQFF. CDR3 sequence (DNA): TGCGCCAGCAGCCAAGGGAGCGGTGGCGGGAGATTTGAGCAGTTCTTC.

This clonotype appeared a single time. The J gene is TRBJ1-2, the V gene TRBV25-1; tentative D call: TRBD1 (5 bases). Trimming left V 1 base short and J 6 bases short, with 27 bases between. The CDR3 sequence is 19 residues long. CDR1 and CDR2 (germline): MGHDK, SYGVNS. The CDR3 region is CASSESGRGSHTPFDGYTF. The DNA for the CDR3 is TGTGCCAGCAGTGAATCTGGGAGGGGCAGTCACACACCTTTCGATGGCTACACCTTC.

This rearrangement joins TRBV27 to TRBJ2-7; 13 bases match TRBD2. The CDR3 has 15 amino acids. Germline V gene sequence: CDR1 MNHEY, CDR2 SMNVEV (reference sequence). J gave up 5 bases and V 3 bases, and 4 bases lay outside the gene matches. CDR3 coding DNA: TGTGCCAGCAGTTTTGGACTAGCGGGAGACAACGAGCAGTACTTC. Protein: CASSFGLAGDNEQYF.

This clonotype appeared a single time. The chain is built from TRBV14 and TRBJ2-3; maybe TRBD1 (5 bases). V was clipped by 2 bases and J by 4 bases, with 10 bases between them. The germline V gene has CDR1 SGHDN and CDR2 FVKESK. The CDR3 is made up of 14 amino acids. The CDR3 nucleotides are TGTGCCAGCAGCCAATACAGGTTGCCAGATACGCAGTATTTT. This codes for CASSQYRLPDTQYF.